The clone carrying this T cell receptor (beta chain) was counted only a few times. Antigen specificity is unknown. Per germline, CDR1 MDHEN and CDR2 SYDVKM. The CDR3 extends over 14 amino acids. With 7 bases removed from V and 7 bases from J, the gap between germline ends came to 17 bases. The sample comes from a study of cytomegalovirus exposure and HLA in healthy donors. PCR involved 60 Vbeta and 13 Jbeta primers. Produced via immunoSEQ multiplex PCR; TCRdb's table is partial and in-frame only. Of more than 95,000 clones listed, over 9.5% are singletons. Study conclusions and caveats: Later findings reportedly placed an Asian-associated ancestry cluster below the approximately 670-donor mean for N-insertions. Prior analysis indicated that the majority of TCR beta V segments exhibited productivity approximately 87% or approximately 30% of the time.

Specimen: PBMCs. This chain joins TRBV28 and TRBJ1-5; possibly TRBD1 for D (5 bases). The sequence came from a young woman in good health and CMV-seropositive. CDR3 DNA: TGTGCCAGCACCCGGGGAGGGGCACGACAGCCCCAGCATTTT. Its protein is CASTRGGARQPQHF.